The text below deals with one T cell receptor (beta chain). Study processing details: ImmunoSEQ junction-only sequences lacked quality scores, so their filtering differed. Assay: immunoSEQ multiplex PCR; the TCRdb copy retains only in-frame clones and omits some. V and J calls plus clone size are reproduced from that table; the DNA served to infer D and trimming. The data show around 2,000,000 clones, about 95% seen once. The record originates from a study of shared clonotypes between healthy human individuals. Background on the study: The study used three CD4 naive, three CD4 memory, two CD8 naive and one CD8 memory plate per donor.

Naive CD8 populations comprised CD45RO-negative cells positively selected for CCR7, excluding terminally differentiated effector memory CD45RA+ cells. The CDR3 length is 20 residues. V trimming: 6 bases; J trimming: 3 bases; junction bases outside the gene matches: 19. The V gene's germline CDR1 is SNHLY and CDR2 FYNNEI. The sequencing sample was made of naive CD8+ T cells sorted from blood. This receptor was identified in a man younger than 35 in good health. V gene TRBV2 combines with J gene TRBJ1-4; 10 nucleotides match TRBD1. CDR3 sequence reads: CASSVPVTQTGGASNEKLFF. The CDR3 nucleotides read TGTGCCAGCAGCGTACCCGTTACGCAGACAGGGGGCGCGTCTAATGAAAAACTGTTTTTT.